Below are 15 T cell receptor beta chains sequenced from a single sample in a study of cytomegalovirus exposure and HLA in healthy donors. Amplification used 60 Vbeta primers and 13 Jbeta primers. The repertoire was sequenced with immunoSEQ multiplex PCR; TCRdb's copy has only in-frame clones and lacks some. The table shows some 140,000 clones, with more than 60% occurring only once. Sequenced input: PBMCs. The receptors here all came from a woman in her thirties or forties in good health and CMV-seronegative.

For this clone: The conserved phenylalanine or tryptophan is not found at the CDR3 terminus, so this likely reflects a read error. This rearrangement joins TRBV25-1 to TRBJ1-2; D uncertain. Trimming pared 6 bases from V and 2 bases from J, leaving 10 bases between. The CDR3 runs to 13 residues. Germline loops: CDR1 MGHDK, CDR2 SYGVNS. CDR3 sequence: CASRPQGNYGYTV. Written as DNA, the CDR3 is TGTGCCAGCAGACCACAAGGAAACTATGGCTACACCGTC.

The rearrangement joins TRBV5-1 to TRBJ1-2, with TRBD1 matching over 7 bases. The junction had 7 bases not matched to a gene; V was cut back by 4 bases and J by 7 bases. CDR1 and CDR2 from the germline V gene are SGHRS and YFSETQ. This CDR3 comprises 13 residues. The CDR3 region is CASSRGTDLGYTF. As DNA, the CDR3 is TGCGCCAGCAGCAGAGGGACAGACCTTGGCTACACCTTC.

The table lists this clone with a count of one. The V gene is TRBV7-2, the J gene TRBJ2-3; D ambiguous. The V and J ends lost 1 base and 13 bases respectively, with 9 bases between them. The germline V gene has CDR1 SGHTA and CDR2 FQGNSA. This CDR3 has 11 residues. CDR3 region: CASSLGQAKYF. The DNA of the CDR3 is TGTGCCAGCAGCTTAGGGCAGGCTAAGTATTTT.

This chain uses TRBV5-6 with TRBJ1-2; maybe TRBD1 (5 bases). CDR3 length equals 16 residues. Germline assignment: CDR1 SGHDT and CDR2 YYEEEE. Trimming pared 0 bases from V and 3 bases from J, leaving 15 bases between. The CDR3 region is CASSLGEGTPHYGYTF. The CDR3 region has the DNA TGTGCCAGCAGCTTGGGGGAGGGGACCCCCCACTATGGCTACACCTTC.

The rearrangement uses TRBV6-5 and TRBJ2-5; a possible D gene is TRBD1 (6 bases). CDR1 is MNHEY and CDR2 is SVGAGI in the germline V gene. This CDR3 region has 13 residues. With 6 bases removed from V and 0 bases from J, the gap between germline ends came to 8 bases. In nucleotides, the CDR3 is TGTGCCAGCAGCCGGACAGACCAAGAGACCCAGTACTTC. This translates into CASSRTDQETQYF.

The chain uses TRBV5-4 and TRBJ1-2; D is unresolved. The CDR3 is made up of 13 amino acids. Germline values: CDR1 SGHNT, CDR2 YYREEE (reference sequence). V lost 0 bases to trimming and J lost 7 bases, with 10 bases between them. The CDR3 spells CASSLEAGGGYTF. The CDR3, as DNA: TGTGCCAGCAGCTTGGAGGCGGGCGGTGGCTACACCTTC.

The V and J genes are TRBV13 and TRBJ2-7; D might be TRBD2 (6 bases). V lost 1 base and J lost 0, with 13 bases in between. The CDR3 runs to 16 residues. The germline CDR1 and CDR2 sequences are PRHDT and FYEKMQ (reference sequence). CDR3 coding DNA: TGTGCCAGCAGCTTAGCGGGCGGGGCGAGCTCCTACGAGCAGTACTTC. Its protein product is CASSLAGGASSYEQYF.

In DNA form, the CDR3 reads TGTGCCAGCTCACTCGGACAGGGGGCTGATCAGCCCCAGCATTTT. It translates to CASSLGQGADQPQHF. The chain combines TRBV18 with TRBJ1-5, with 11 nucleotides matching TRBD1. The CDR3 is made up of 15 amino acids. J gave up 5 bases and V 4 bases, and 4 bases lay outside the gene matches. CDR1 is KGHSH, CDR2 LQKENI, per germline.

This chain uses TRBV27 with TRBJ1-1; the D gene is possibly TRBD1 (5 bases). The V end lost 7 bases, the J end lost 6 bases, and 18 bases lay between the germline ends. CDR3 length: 14 amino acids. Germline V CDR1 and CDR2: MNHEY, SMNVEV (reference sequence). The chain's CDR3 is CASTPRGQGAEAFF. The CDR3 nucleotides are TGTGCCAGCACCCCAAGGGGCCAGGGCGCTGAAGCTTTCTTT.

This chain uses TRBV5-1 with TRBJ2-1; TRBD1 matches at 10 bases. The germline V gene encodes CDR1 SGHRS and CDR2 YFSETQ. V gave up 4 bases and J gave up 8 bases; unmatched junction bases: 9. This CDR3 is built from 15 residues. CDR3 protein: CASSRDRGGPYEQFF. The CDR3 bases are TGCGCCAGCAGCCGGGACAGGGGAGGACCCTATGAGCAGTTCTTC.

J is TRBJ2-7 and V is TRBV14; a weak D match, TRBD2 (6 bases). The germline V gene encodes CDR1 SGHDN and CDR2 FVKESK. The CDR3 is 17 amino acids. Trimming pared 0 bases from V and 5 bases from J, leaving 20 bases between. The CDR3 nucleotides read TGTGCCAGCAGCCAAGAGGTAGGAGGGACGGGACCCAACGAGCAGTACTTC. Its translation is CASSQEVGGTGPNEQYF.

This clone was found a few times. Here the CDR3 reads CASSLVQGTWEKLFF. Written as DNA, the CDR3 is TGTGCCAGCAGCTTAGTACAGGGGACTTGGGAAAAACTGTTTTTT. The rearrangement links TRBV11-2 to TRBJ1-4; 7 nucleotides agree with TRBD1. The trim removed 1 base at V and 8 bases at J, leaving 7 bases unmatched. Germline V lookup: CDR1 SGHAT, CDR2 FQNNGV. There are 15 residues in the CDR3.

The chain has TRBV6-6 and TRBJ2-7; 11 bases match TRBD2. Germline V gene lookup returns CDR1 MNHNY and CDR2 SVGAGI (reference sequence). The CDR3 runs 15 residues. Losses at the gene ends were 7 bases for V and 3 bases for J; bases not matched to a gene: 8. The CDR3 sequence is CASTDLAGGVYEQYF. CDR3 nucleotide sequence: TGTGCCAGCACGGACCTAGCGGGAGGCGTCTACGAGCAGTACTTC.

Here the CDR3 reads CASSKGDRHQPQHF. The CDR3 DNA sequence: TGTGCCAGTAGTAAAGGGGACAGGCATCAGCCCCAGCATTTT. The V call is TRBV19, the J call TRBJ1-5; 8 bases align to TRBD1. The V and J ends lost 4 bases and 5 bases, in that order; junction bases with no gene match: 4. CDR3 size: 14 residues. CDR1 is LNHDA and CDR2 is SQIVND in the germline V gene (reference sequence).

The V call is TRBV7-2, the J call TRBJ1-5, with D possibly TRBD1 on 6 matching bases. The CDR3 extends over 16 amino acids. V dropped 3 bases and J dropped 6 bases, with 18 bases sitting between them. Germline CDR1 SGHTA, CDR2 FQGNSA. The DNA of the CDR3 is TGTGCCAGCAGCTTTCAGGGGAGATGGGTAGGTCAGCCCCAGCATTTT. It yields the protein CASSFQGRWVGQPQHF. Complete variable domain (other parts from reference TRBV7-2 and TRBJ1-5): GAGVSQSPSNKVTEKGKDVELRCDPISGHTALYWYRQSLGQGLEFLIYFQGNSAPDKSGLPSDRFSAERTGGSVSTLTIQRTQQEDSAVYLCASSFQGRWVGQPQHFGDGTRLSIL.